This passage covers 14 T cell receptor beta chains from one sample sequenced in a study of cytotoxic CD8 clonotypes in ibrutinib-treated CLL. Only in-frame clones appear in the TCRdb table, and some are missing; sequencing was by immunoSEQ multiplex PCR. The table has about 35,000 clones, 71% seen once. The input for sequencing was PBMCs, taken at disease progression, from a patient treated with ibrutinib. The origin of the receptors is a human donor with chronic lymphocytic leukemia.

This rearrangement joins TRBV4-1 to TRBJ2-2; D ambiguous. This CDR3 spans 16 amino acids. Germline CDR1 reads MGHRA; CDR2 reads YSYEKL. V lost 3 bases and J lost 1, with 12 bases in between. The CDR3 region has the DNA TGCGCCAGCAGCCATCCGACTGAATTGAACACCGGGGAGCTGTTTTTT. Encoded protein: CASSHPTELNTGELFF.

This clone was seen only a few times. CDR3 bases: TGTGCCAGTAGTCAGACTAGCGGGGGAAGCACAGATACGCAGTATTTT. Translation: CASSQTSGGSTDTQYF. This sequence joins TRBV19 and TRBJ2-3; TRBD2 agrees at 12 bases. J was trimmed by 0 bases and V by 5 bases; bases with no gene match: 3. From germline, CDR1 is LNHDA and CDR2 SQIVND (reference sequence). This CDR3 is built from 16 residues.

This chain uses TRBV19 with TRBJ1-5, with D tentatively TRBD1 (5 bases). The CDR3 loop spans 14 amino acids. V lost 3 bases and J lost 0, with 6 bases in between. In germline, CDR1 is LNHDA, CDR2 SQIVND (reference sequence). CDR3 in DNA: TGTGCCAGTAGTATCAGGGCTAGCAATCAGCCCCAGCATTTT. It translates to CASSIRASNQPQHF.

The chain combines TRBV7-6 with TRBJ2-3; TRBD2 might be the D (6 bases). This CDR3 comprises 15 residues. The germline gives CDR1 SGHVS, CDR2 FNYEAQ. V lost 1 base and J lost 2, with 10 bases in between. In nucleotides, the CDR3 is TGTGCCAGCAGCTTAGGGGGGACTGCCACAGATACGCAGTATTTT. Its protein product is CASSLGGTATDTQYF.

The chain carries TRBV5-6 and TRBJ2-7; 9 bases are a match to TRBD1. Per germline, CDR1 SGHDT and CDR2 YYEEEE. CDR3 length: 14 residues. J lost 0 bases, V lost 5 bases, and 3 bases had no gene match. The CDR3 nucleotides are TGTGCCAGCAGGGGACAGGGAAGCTCCTACGAGCAGTACTTC. Its protein product is CASRGQGSSYEQYF.

This clone was detected a few times. V gene TRBV7-8 combines with J gene TRBJ2-7; D is perhaps TRBD1 or TRBD2 (5 bases each). In germline, CDR1 is SGHVS, CDR2 FQNEAQ. This CDR3 contains 14 residues. Trimming shortened V by 7 bases and J by 0 bases, and 13 bases separated the two germline ends. The CDR3 region is CASTSGTVSYEQYF. Written as DNA, the CDR3 is TGTGCCAGCACATCCGGGACGGTCTCCTACGAGCAGTACTTC.

In its sample, this clone was seen a few times. The V and J genes are TRBV6-6 and TRBJ2-2, with D tentatively TRBD1 (6 bases). The germline V gene has CDR1 MNHNY and CDR2 SVGAGI (reference sequence). The CDR3 is 14 residues long. Trimming took off 8 bases at V and 1 base at J, with 11 bases between the two ends. The CDR3 region has the DNA TGTGCCAGCCTACTGACAGGGAACACCGGGGAGCTGTTTTTT. Amino acids: CASLLTGNTGELFF.

Ten or more counts support this clone. CDR3: CASSEAFHTEAFF. CDR3 DNA sequence: TGTGCCAGCAGTGAAGCGTTTCACACTGAAGCTTTCTTT. The chain is built from TRBV6-5 and TRBJ1-1, with D unresolved. V dropped 5 bases and J dropped 3 bases, with 10 bases sitting between them. CDR3 length: 13 amino acids. CDR1 is MNHEY and CDR2 is SVGAGI in the germline V gene.

Remarks on this clone: This could be a read error, since a much larger clone is one nucleotide away. The chain uses TRBV13 and TRBJ2-7, with D perhaps TRBD1 or TRBD2 (5 bases each). This CDR3 has 18 amino acids. V was pared by 5 bases and J by 3 bases, with 26 bases between. CDR1 is PRHDT and CDR2 is FYEKMQ in the germline V gene (reference sequence). Here the CDR3 DNA reads TGTGCCAGCAGCCGAACCGGGGACCTCCAAAGTTTACTCTACGAGCAGTACTTC. This sequence encodes CASSRTGDLQSLLYEQYF.

V gene TRBV19 combines with J gene TRBJ2-2; tentatively, D is TRBD1 (6 bases). V lost 4 bases to trimming and J lost 6 bases, with 12 bases between them. Germline V lookup: CDR1 LNHDA, CDR2 SQIVND (reference sequence). The CDR3 is made up of 14 amino acids. The CDR3 bases are TGTGCCAGTAGTAGAGGGGCAGGGGCCGGGGAGCTGTTTTTT. Its protein product is CASSRGAGAGELFF.

The chain carries TRBV10-3 and TRBJ1-5, with 11 positions matching TRBD1. The CDR3 totals 16 residues. V shed 11 bases, J shed 6 bases, and the junction held 15 bases outside the gene matches. Germline V CDR1 and CDR2: ENHRY, SYGVKD. This chain's CDR3 is CAAGGLRTGGSQPQHF. Here the CDR3 DNA reads TGTGCCGCGGGAGGACTACGGACAGGGGGCAGTCAGCCCCAGCATTTT.

The genes are TRBV7-8 and TRBJ1-5; 8 bases fit TRBD1. Germline V CDR1 and CDR2: SGHVS, FQNEAQ. V shed 5 bases and J 2 bases; nucleotides not matched to a gene: 8. CDR3 size: 16 residues. The CDR3 is CASSPDEGQGNQPQHF. DNA for the CDR3: TGTGCCAGCAGCCCCGATGAGGGACAGGGCAATCAGCCCCAGCATTTT. The full variable domain, its missing parts supplied by reference TRBV7-8 and TRBJ1-5, is GAGVSQSPRYKVAKRGQDVALRCDPISGHVSLFWYQQALGQGPEFLTYFQNEAQLDKSGLPSDRFFAERPEGSVSTLKIQRTQQEDSAVYLCASSPDEGQGNQPQHFGDGTRLSIL.

The chain links TRBV6-1 to TRBJ1-2, with D unclear. The V end lost 3 bases, the J end lost 7 bases, and 6 bases lay between the germline ends. This CDR3 region has 11 residues. From germline, CDR1 is MNHNS and CDR2 SASEGT. Here the CDR3 reads CASSEDRGYTF. The DNA of the CDR3 is TGTGCCAGCAGTGAGGACCGTGGCTACACCTTC.

The rearrangement links TRBV5-1 to TRBJ2-5; 7 nucleotides align to TRBD1. Germline V lookup: CDR1 SGHRS, CDR2 YFSETQ. The J segment lost 2 bases and the V segment lost 6 bases, leaving 7 bases of the junction unmatched. The CDR3 spans 14 residues. CDR3 DNA: TGCGCCAGCACCTCGACAGGGCTTCAAGAGACCCAGTACTTC. Encoded protein: CASTSTGLQETQYF. Looking up the rest from reference TRBV5-1 and TRBJ2-5 gives the full variable domain: KAGVTQTPRYLIKTRGQQVTLSCSPISGHRSVSWYQQTPGQGLQFLFEYFSETQRNKGNFPGRFSGRQFSNSRSEMNVSTLELGDSALYLCASTSTGLQETQYFGPGTRLLVL.